Presented here are 31 T cell receptor beta chains from one specimen sequenced in a study of preoperative IRX-2 immunotherapy in early breast cancer. Treatment described: preoperative locoregional IRX-2 cytokine immunotherapy. TCRdb's copy holds only in-frame clones and misses some; the assay was immunoSEQ multiplex PCR. The sample yields over a thousand clones, 65% to 75% seen once. The sequenced sample was tumor tissue, obtained after IRX-2 immunotherapy. These receptor sequences come from a human donor with breast cancer.

This clone was observed a single time. The rearrangement uses TRBV29-1 and TRBJ2-5, with 7 nucleotides matching TRBD2. V lost 5 bases and J lost 4; bases outside the gene matches: 10. The CDR3 extends over 14 amino acids. Germline V gene lookup returns CDR1 SQVTM and CDR2 ANQGSEA. Here the CDR3 DNA reads TGCAGCGTTCACCCCCGGGGAGGGGCAGAGACCCAGTACTTC. It yields the protein CSVHPRGGAETQYF. The full variable domain, completed using reference TRBV29-1 and TRBJ2-5, is SAVISQKPSRDICQRGTSLTIQCQVDSQVTMMFWYRQQPGQSLTLIATANQGSEATYESGFVIDKFPISRPNLTFSTLTVSNMSPEDSSIYLCSVHPRGGAETQYFGPGTRLLVL.

This sequence joins TRBV29-1 and TRBJ1-5; D is unresolved. The germline V gene has CDR1 SQVTM and CDR2 ANQGSEA. V was shortened by 8 bases and J by 2 bases, with 13 bases between the two germline ends. The CDR3 has 13 amino acids. CDR3 amino acids: CSPGPHGNQPQHF. CDR3 sequence (DNA): TGCAGCCCTGGTCCTCACGGCAATCAGCCCCAGCATTTT.

This rearrangement joins TRBV25-1 to TRBJ2-1; possible D gene TRBD2, 6 bases. This CDR3 contains 16 residues. Germline assignment: CDR1 MGHDK and CDR2 SYGVNS. Trimming removed 2 bases from V and 0 bases from J, with 11 bases in between. The CDR3 sequence is CASSELDYSSYNEQFF. CDR3 sequence (DNA): TGTGCCAGCAGTGAACTGGACTATAGCTCCTACAATGAGCAGTTCTTC.

The chain links TRBV28 to TRBJ2-1; 7 nucleotides match TRBD1. This CDR3 is built from 15 residues. The trim removed 2 bases at V and 2 bases at J, leaving 3 bases unmatched. From germline, CDR1 is MDHEN and CDR2 SYDVKM. Here the CDR3 DNA reads TGTGCCAGCAGTTTAAGGCAGGGGGCCTACAATGAGCAGTTCTTC. Its protein is CASSLRQGAYNEQFF.

The rearrangement joins TRBV18 to TRBJ1-1, with D perhaps TRBD1 (5 bases). With 4 bases removed from V and 4 bases from J, the gap between germline ends came to 22 bases. This CDR3 region has 17 residues. Looked up from germline, CDR1 is KGHSH and CDR2 is LQKENI. The CDR3 DNA reads TGTGCCAGCTCACGTACTCAGGGTTCCGCGGGAGGCACTGAAGCTTTCTTT. It translates to CASSRTQGSAGGTEAFF.

The rearrangement links TRBV7-5 to TRBJ1-5. TRBV7-5 is noted as a pseudogene. CDR3 length equals 16 residues. CDR3: CASSLAAVSSGQPQHF. The CDR3 coding sequence is TGTGCCAGCAGCTTAGCGGCGGTGAGCTCGGGTCAGCCCCAGCATTTT.

The chain joins TRBV5-1 to TRBJ2-3; TRBD1 is a possible D gene (6 bases). The CDR3 loop spans 14 amino acids. Germline V gives CDR1 SGHRS, CDR2 YFSETQ. The V gene lost 0 bases and the J gene lost 3 bases, with 8 bases spanning the gap. The CDR3 sequence is CASSLGTVTDTQYF. In DNA form, the CDR3 reads TGCGCCAGCAGCTTGGGGACAGTAACAGATACGCAGTATTTT. The whole variable domain, filled in from reference TRBV5-1 and TRBJ2-3, reads KAGVTQTPRYLIKTRGQQVTLSCSPISGHRSVSWYQQTPGQGLQFLFEYFSETQRNKGNFPGRFSGRQFSNSRSEMNVSTLELGDSALYLCASSLGTVTDTQYFGPGTRLTVL.

Only one count was recorded for this clone. This chain links TRBV5-1 with TRBJ1-1; D remains unclear. This CDR3 contains 15 residues. Germline V gene data show CDR1 as SGHRS and CDR2 as YFSETQ. The V gene lost 1 base and the J gene lost 1 base, with 11 bases spanning the gap. CDR3 coding DNA: TGCGCCAGCAGCTTGACAGCAAATACGAACACTGAAGCTTTCTTT. It yields the protein CASSLTANTNTEAFF.

This chain uses TRBV11-3 with TRBJ2-1; 7 bases fit TRBD2. The length of the CDR3 is 17 residues. Germline lookup yields CDR1 SGHNT and CDR2 YENEEA. Unmatched junction bases numbered 17, after V lost 5 bases and J lost 7 bases. In DNA form, the CDR3 reads TGTGCCAGCAGCCTCGGATTAACTAGCGAGGGGCTTAATGAGCAGTTCTTC. This translates into CASSLGLTSEGLNEQFF.

The genes are TRBV11-3 and TRBJ1-6; 7 bases line up with TRBD1. CDR1 is SGHNT, CDR2 YENEEA, per germline. There are 15 residues in the CDR3. With 7 bases clipped from V and 5 bases from J, the junction kept 8 bases outside the gene matches. In DNA, the CDR3 is TGTGCCAGCACCCCGACAGGGAAACATAATTCACCCCTCCACTTT. As protein: CASTPTGKHNSPLHF.

CDR3: CASTTGGGPQHF. Here the CDR3 DNA reads TGTGCCAGTACCACTGGAGGAGGGCCCCAGCATTTT. The rearrangement links TRBV19 to TRBJ1-5; D uncertain. Trimming stripped 7 bases from V and 9 bases from J, with 13 bases between. The CDR3 sequence is 12 residues long. CDR1 and CDR2 from the germline V gene are LNHDA and SQIVND (reference sequence). The variable domain in full, with the rest retrieved from reference TRBV19 and TRBJ1-5, is DGGITQSPKYLFRKEGQNVTLSCEQNLNHDAMYWYRQDPGQGLRLIYYSQIVNDFQKGDIAEGYSVSREKKESFPLTVTSAQKNPTAFYLCASTTGGGPQHFGDGTRLSIL.

A word on this clone: Its ends do not fully match the called genes, so a read error is possible. The CDR3 spells CAISAEPGTGGAGANVLTF. CDR3 DNA: TGTGCCATCAGTGCAGAGCCGGGGACAGGCGGGGCTGGGGCCAACGTCCTGACTTTC. This chain uses TRBV6-8 with TRBJ2-6; 8 bases are a match to TRBD1. CDR1 and CDR2 from the germline V gene are MNHGY and SAAAGT. There are 19 residues in the CDR3.

This chain links TRBV6-8 with TRBJ1-3; D is ambiguous. Germline V gene data show CDR1 as MNHGY and CDR2 as SAAAGT. Trimming removed 7 bases from V and 0 bases from J, with 13 bases in between. The length of the CDR3 is 15 residues. The CDR3 nucleotides are TGTGCCAGCACCGATATGATAGGCTCTGGAAACACCATATATTTT. Protein sequence: CASTDMIGSGNTIYF.

The chain couples TRBV28 to TRBJ1-5, with D possibly being TRBD1 (6 bases). V dropped 10 bases and J dropped 4 bases, with 29 bases sitting between them. The CDR3 spans 18 residues. The germline V gene encodes CDR1 MDHEN and CDR2 SYDVKM. CDR3 protein: CAILTGTRTLLLNQPQHF. In DNA form, the CDR3 reads TGTGCCATTCTGACCGGGACACGGACCCTTTTACTAAATCAGCCCCAGCATTTT.

The rearrangement links TRBV1 to TRBJ1-4; the DNA was not compared with TRBD1, the D call given in the table. TRBV1 has pseudogene status. The CDR3 covers 17 residues. The CDR3 here is CASSQARQLATNEKLFF. The CDR3 DNA reads as TGCGCCAGCAGCCAAGCCCGACAGCTCGCAACTAATGAAAAACTGTTTTTT.

This sequence joins TRBV23-1 and TRBJ1-2; D is undetermined. TRBV23-1 is classed as an ORF, of uncertain function. The CDR3 totals 15 residues. The V end lost 5 bases, the J end lost 2 bases, and 15 bases lay between the germline ends. The CDR3 bases are TGCGCCAGCAGTAACCGCCGGCGGTTAAACTATGGCTACACCTTC. Encoded protein: CASSNRRRLNYGYTF.

The chain uses TRBV23-1 and TRBJ2-2, with a possible D match to TRBD1 (12 bases). TRBV23-1 is an ORF, and what it does is uncertain. The CDR3 runs to 23 residues. The V gene lost 0 bases and the J gene lost 1 base, with 30 bases spanning the gap. The CDR3 DNA reads TGCGCCAGCAGTCAATCGGGACGGGACAGGGGGCTGACTAGCGGGGAGAACACCGGGGAGCTGTTTTTT. Protein: CASSQSGRDRGLTSGENTGELFF.

J is TRBJ1-2 and V is TRBV11-3, with a tentative D call TRBD1 (6 bases). The CDR3 runs to 14 residues. With 5 bases removed from V and 8 bases from J, the gap between germline ends came to 18 bases. Germline CDR1 SGHNT, CDR2 YENEEA. CDR3 DNA sequence: TGTGCCAGCAGCCGCCGGGACACCTCGGGAGGCTACACCTTC. Encoded protein: CASSRRDTSGGYTF.

This chain joins TRBV6-8 and TRBJ1-1; 7 bases are a match to TRBD1. There are 14 residues in the CDR3. Trimming cost V 2 bases and J 1 base; bases outside gene matches: 1. Germline CDR1 and CDR2: MNHGY and SAAAGT. The CDR3 sequence: CASSYAGGNTEAFF. The CDR3, as DNA: TGTGCCAGCAGTTACGCAGGGGGGAACACTGAAGCTTTCTTT.

The rearrangement uses TRBV28 and TRBJ1-2, with D tentatively TRBD1 (5 bases). V was pared by 5 bases and J by 7 bases, with 14 bases between. Germline V gene lookup returns CDR1 MDHEN and CDR2 SYDVKM. This CDR3 contains 13 residues. The CDR3 is CASSGGFSIGYTF. The CDR3 DNA is TGTGCCAGCAGTGGGGGGTTCTCTATTGGCTACACCTTC.

J is TRBJ2-7 and V is TRBV19; 7 bases fit TRBD1. Unmatched junction bases numbered 5, after V lost 4 bases and J lost 2 bases. This CDR3 has 14 residues. Germline loops: CDR1 LNHDA, CDR2 SQIVND (reference sequence). DNA for the CDR3: TGTGCCAGTAGTACACAGACAGGGCCCTACGAGCAGTACGTC. It yields the protein CASSTQTGPYEQYV.

J is TRBJ1-3 and V is TRBV11-3, with D possibly matching TRBD1 (5 bases). The germline V and J ends were trimmed by 5 bases and 1 base, with 12 bases remaining between them. The CDR3 runs to 15 residues. Germline CDR1 reads SGHNT; CDR2 reads YENEEA. The CDR3 coding sequence is TGTGCCAGCAGCCCTGTCCCAGGGTCTGGAAACACCATATATTTT. Protein product: CASSPVPGSGNTIYF.

This clone was detected only a few times. The chain links TRBV6-8 to TRBJ1-1; no clear D. The CDR3 runs to 13 residues. With 5 bases removed from V and 2 bases from J, the gap between germline ends came to 9 bases. Germline values: CDR1 MNHGY, CDR2 SAAAGT. CDR3 protein: CASSLTVNTEAFF. The CDR3 DNA reads TGTGCCAGCAGTCTAACCGTCAACACTGAAGCTTTCTTT.

This clone was seen more than once but under ten times. J is TRBJ1-6 and V is TRBV15; tentatively, D is TRBD1 (5 bases). Trimming stripped 3 bases from V and 8 bases from J, with 17 bases between. CDR3 size: 16 residues. Germline V gives CDR1 LNHNV, CDR2 YYDKDF (reference sequence). CDR3 nucleotides: TGTGCCACCAGCAGCTTCAGTCAGGGTTTTGATTCACCCCTCCACTTT. This translates into CATSSFSQGFDSPLHF.

This chain uses TRBV18 with TRBJ1-6, with TRBD1 identical over 10 bases. Trimming took 3 bases from V and 7 from J; bases not matched to a gene: 6. Germline V lookup: CDR1 KGHSH, CDR2 LQKENI. The CDR3 spans 16 residues. The DNA for the CDR3 is TGTGCCAGCTCACCCTCCGGGACAGGGGTAAATTCACCCCTCCACTTT. It is translated as CASSPSGTGVNSPLHF.

This clone has only one observation. The chain has TRBV6-8 and TRBJ1-1, with TRBD1 matching 7 bases. Germline CDR1 MNHGY, CDR2 SAAAGT. V was clipped by 5 bases and J by 1 base; unmatched bases: 4. This CDR3 region has 14 residues. The CDR3 bases are TGTGCCAGCAGTGAGGGGGCGGGGAACACTGAAGCTTTCTTT. Translation gives CASSEGAGNTEAFF.

The V call is TRBV15, the J call TRBJ2-2, with 8 bases lining up with TRBD2. Germline V gene data show CDR1 as LNHNV and CDR2 as YYDKDF (reference sequence). This CDR3 comprises 15 residues. V gave up 4 bases and J gave up 5 bases; unmatched junction bases: 6. Here the CDR3 DNA reads TGTGCCACCAGCAATAGCGGGGAAGGGACCGGGGAGCTGTTTTTT. This gives the protein CATSNSGEGTGELFF.

The V and J genes are TRBV19 and TRBJ1-2, with D uncertain. Germline-derived CDR1 and CDR2 are LNHDA and SQIVND (reference sequence). With 0 bases removed from V and 8 bases from J, the gap between germline ends came to 13 bases. The CDR3 runs to 14 residues. The CDR3 here is CASSIDPGLYGYTF. The CDR3 DNA is TGTGCCAGTAGTATAGATCCTGGACTATACGGCTACACCTTC. The variable domain in full, completed from reference TRBV19 and TRBJ1-2, reads DGGITQSPKYLFRKEGQNVTLSCEQNLNHDAMYWYRQDPGQGLRLIYYSQIVNDFQKGDIAEGYSVSREKKESFPLTVTSAQKNPTAFYLCASSIDPGLYGYTFGSGTRLTVV.

The chain carries TRBV6-8 and TRBJ1-2; weak D call: TRBD1 (5 bases). CDR1 and CDR2 from the germline V gene are MNHGY and SAAAGT. The CDR3 contains 13 residues. V gave up 4 bases and J gave up 5 bases, with 11 bases separating them. The CDR3 spells CASSSADSYGYTF. CDR3 nucleotides: TGTGCCAGCAGTTCAGCTGACAGTTATGGCTACACCTTC.

Turning to this clone: The DNA ends 1 residue before the CDR3 does, and the rest of the CDR3 is filled in from the germline J gene. The V gene is TRBV10-3, the J gene TRBJ2-1; 7 nucleotides line up with TRBD2. V lost 0 bases and J lost 3; bases outside the gene matches: 5. The CDR3 runs 16 residues. From germline, CDR1 is ENHRY and CDR2 SYGVKD. The CDR3 region is CAISESMAGDYNEQFF. CDR3 DNA, as far as it was read: TGTGCCATCAGTGAGTCGATGGCGGGGGACTACAATGAGCAGTTC.

The V and J genes are TRBV30 and TRBJ1-2, with TRBD1 matching 8 bases. Trimming at V came to 1 base and at J to 5 bases, leaving 6 bases not matched to a gene. Per germline, CDR1 GTSNPN and CDR2 SVGIG (reference sequence). The CDR3 has 14 amino acids. CDR3 sequence: CAWSAGQGWYGYTF. For the CDR3, the DNA is TGTGCCTGGAGTGCCGGACAGGGCTGGTATGGCTACACCTTC.